This entry describes one T cell receptor beta chain. The antigen is unknown. This record comes from a study of T cell responses to AZD1222 COVID-19 vaccine. The repertoire was sequenced with immunoSEQ multiplex PCR; TCRdb's copy has only in-frame clones and lacks some. The sample contains about 120,000 clones, around 87% of which appear only once. Germline V lookup: CDR1 MNHEY, CDR2 SVGAGI. The CDR3 is 15 amino acids. The V end lost 6 bases, the J end lost 0 bases, and 14 bases lay between the germline ends. General observations from the study: Donor demographics were predominantly white British with a female majority; clonal diversity may be underestimated. Only five or six people who got AZD1222 tested seropositive at baseline. The peak T cell response came first, and repertoires were sampled only after it. Dominant CD4 TCR responses targeted spike regions 160-218 and 743-854.

The sequencing here drew on peripheral blood, taken 28 days after the second AZD1222 dose. The source is an adult who received the AZD1222 COVID-19 vaccine. The chain is built from TRBV6-5 and TRBJ1-1; D gene unclear. The CDR3 DNA reads TGTGCCAGCAGCCCCTTAGCAGACATGAACACTGAAGCTTTCTTT. It translates to CASSPLADMNTEAFF.